The T cell receptor beta chain described here comes from a study of CD8+ T cells in alopecia areata. Notes on the study in general: The study found tofacitinib significantly decreased scalp clonality and expanded CD8+ clones among the top 100.

Treatment: oral pan-JAK inhibitor, 5-10 mg twice daily. V was cut by 1 base and J by 9 bases, with 15 bases left in between. The CDR3 sequence is 14 residues long. Per germline, CDR1 SGHTA and CDR2 FQGNSA. With regard to this clone: The antigen is undetermined.

Investigators isolated RNA and reverse transcribed it into cDNA to act as the sequencing template. Method: immunoSEQ multiplex PCR; TCRdb's copy keeps in-frame clones and lacks some. Of 120,000 or so clones in the sample, approximately 60% are singletons; the top ten hold around 6%. This chain uses TRBV7-2 with TRBJ1-2, with a tentative D call TRBD1 (5 bases). The material was CD4+ T cells sorted from blood, obtained at week 4, from a patient treated with tofacitinib. The sequence derives from a human donor with alopecia areata. The CDR3 here is CASSLDVRERSYTF. The CDR3 coding sequence is TGTGCCAGCAGCTTAGATGTCAGGGAAAGAAGCTACACCTTC.